The TCR beta chain described here comes from a study of blood T cell repertoires in COVID-19. Study at large: Samples of COVID-19 (acute and convalescent) were obtained from the United States, Italy and Spain. The analysed material was cDNA or gDNA that came from T cells, B-cell-depleted T cells, or PBMCs.

Original handling: By means of reference gene primer amplification, nucleated cell counts were estimated. Measured with immunoSEQ multiplex PCR; TCRdb has only the in-frame clones, and not every one. V, J and clone size derive from that table, while D and trimming were established from the DNA sequence. Among roughly 380,000 clones, approximately 89% were seen once, and the ten largest hold approximately 1.5%. In Seattle, patients joined the study during active infection and were tracked longitudinally. The receptor was derived from a woman between 40 and 55 years old with COVID-19, enrolled during active disease. Material for sequencing was peripheral blood.

The CDR3: CASRRGDTEAFF. The CDR3 DNA reads as TGTGCCAGCCGGCGGGGGGACACTGAAGCTTTCTTT. The chain is built from TRBV3-1 (or the pseudogene TRBV3-2) and TRBJ1-1; D might be TRBD1 (5 bases). The germline V gene has CDR1 LGHDT and CDR2 YNNKEL (reference sequence). Trimming stripped 8 bases from V and 3 bases from J, with 10 bases between. This CDR3 is built from 12 residues.